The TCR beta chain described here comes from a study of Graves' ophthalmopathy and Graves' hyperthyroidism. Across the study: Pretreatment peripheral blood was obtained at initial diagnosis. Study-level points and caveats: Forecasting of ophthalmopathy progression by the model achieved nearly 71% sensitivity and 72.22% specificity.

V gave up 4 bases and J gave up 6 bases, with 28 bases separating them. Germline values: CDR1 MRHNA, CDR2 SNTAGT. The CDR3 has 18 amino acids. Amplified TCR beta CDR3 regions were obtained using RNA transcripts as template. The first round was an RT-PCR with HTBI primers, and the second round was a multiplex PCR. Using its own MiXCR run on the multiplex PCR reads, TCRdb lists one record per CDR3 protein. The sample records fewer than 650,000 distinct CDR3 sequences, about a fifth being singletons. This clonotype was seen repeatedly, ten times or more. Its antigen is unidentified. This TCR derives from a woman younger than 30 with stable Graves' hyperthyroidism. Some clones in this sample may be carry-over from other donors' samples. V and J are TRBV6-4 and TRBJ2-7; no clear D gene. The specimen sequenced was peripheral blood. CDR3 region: CASSATYSRYLMELEQYF. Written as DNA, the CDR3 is TGTGCCAGCAGTGCCACTTATTCTAGGTATCTAATGGAACTCGAGCAGTACTTC.